Each of the 12 T cell receptor beta chains below was sequenced from the same sample in a study of CD8 T cells in Susac syndrome. Reverse transcription of roughly 0.5 to 1 ug RNA was performed with random hexamers. TCRdb re-analysed the immunoSEQ multiplex PCR reads in MiXCR, keeping a single row per CDR3 protein. The table has 150,000 to 200,000 distinct CDR3 sequences, roughly 92% seen once; the top ten hold 0.1% to 0.12%. Sequenced sample: CD4+ T cells from PBMCs. Receptor source: a human donor with Susac syndrome.

This clonotype was found once. The chain is built from TRBV6-5 and TRBJ2-3; D might be TRBD1 or TRBD2, each matching 5 bases. V lost 0 bases to trimming and J lost 4 bases, with 11 bases between them. CDR3 length: 15 residues. The V gene's germline CDR1 is MNHEY and CDR2 SVGAGI. The CDR3 nucleotides are TGTGCCAGCAGTTACTCCGGGGCAAGGGCAGATACGCAGTATTTT. Protein: CASSYSGARADTQYF.

This clonotype was recorded once. The DNA for the CDR3 is TGCGCCAGCAGCCCCCCGGGACAATCCAATGAGCAGTTCTTC. Amino acids: CASSPPGQSNEQFF. The genes are TRBV5-1 and TRBJ2-1, with a tentative D call TRBD1 (6 bases). The CDR3 spans 14 residues. CDR1 is SGHRS and CDR2 is YFSETQ in the germline V gene. V gave up 4 bases and J gave up 6 bases, with 14 bases separating them.

The V call is TRBV5-1, the J call TRBJ1-1; unclear D gene. This CDR3 has 13 amino acids. In germline, CDR1 is SGHRS, CDR2 YFSETQ. The germline V and J ends were trimmed by 5 bases and 7 bases, with 15 bases remaining between them. Here the CDR3 DNA reads TGCGCCAGCAGGGAGGACCCTAACCTTGAAGCTTTCTTT. Amino acid sequence: CASREDPNLEAFF.

This chain connects TRBV28 to TRBJ1-5, with D possibly being TRBD1 (6 bases). This CDR3 contains 13 residues. The ends were cut back, 8 bases at V and 3 bases at J, with 11 bases in the middle. Germline V gene sequence: CDR1 MDHEN, CDR2 SYDVKM. CDR3 in DNA: TGTGCCAGCCAAACAGGGAACAATCAGCCCCAGCATTTT. It is translated as CASQTGNNQPQHF.

This rearrangement joins TRBV10-3 to TRBJ1-2; D remains unclear. CDR1 is ENHRY and CDR2 is SYGVKD in the germline V gene. The ends were cut back, 7 bases at V and 1 base at J, with 16 bases in the middle. The CDR3 covers 15 residues. CDR3 protein: CAITNPNGVNYGYTF. CDR3 bases: TGTGCCATCACCAACCCGAATGGGGTTAACTATGGCTACACCTTC.

This chain links TRBV7-2 with TRBJ2-7, with D unclear. CDR1 SGHTA and CDR2 FQGNSA come from the germline V gene. CDR3 length equals 15 residues. The V end lost 1 base, the J end lost 0 bases, and 10 bases lay between the germline ends. The CDR3 bases are TGTGCCAGCAGCTTAGTGGCCAGTAGCTCCTACGAGCAGTACTTC. Amino acid sequence: CASSLVASSSYEQYF.

The chain is built from TRBV20-1 and TRBJ1-5; TRBD1 matches 7 bases. Germline assignment: CDR1 DFQATT and CDR2 SNEGSKA (reference sequence). The CDR3 is 15 amino acids. V shed 1 base, J shed 7 bases, and the junction held 10 bases outside the gene matches. CDR3 in DNA: TGCAGTGCTAGAGCGGACAGGCGGGCAGGCCAGCCCCAGCATTTT. Protein sequence: CSARADRRAGQPQHF.

This chain uses TRBV6-5 with TRBJ2-3; weak D call: TRBD2 (5 bases). Trimming stripped 0 bases from V and 2 bases from J, with 18 bases between. Per the germline V gene, CDR1 is MNHEY and CDR2 is SVGAGI. This CDR3 is 18 amino acids long. The CDR3 here is CASSYSTPTLAFTDTQYF. CDR3 coding DNA: TGTGCCAGCAGTTACTCGACACCGACTTTAGCGTTCACAGATACGCAGTATTTT.

The V and J genes are TRBV12-3 or TRBV12-4 and TRBJ2-5; 7 positions agree with TRBD2. This CDR3 is built from 17 residues. V gave up 5 bases and J gave up 2 bases; unmatched junction bases: 14. DNA of the CDR3: TGTGCCAGCAGTGGGTGGCGAGAGCGGGGATATCAAGAGACCCAGTACTTC. It encodes CASSGWRERGYQETQYF.

This chain links TRBV20-1 with TRBJ1-6; no reliable D call. Germline CDR1 reads DFQATT; CDR2 reads SNEGSKA (reference sequence). The CDR3 extends over 14 amino acids. V was trimmed by 6 bases and J by 6 bases, leaving 15 bases between them. The CDR3: CSAHHGPSNSPLHF. Written as DNA, the CDR3 is TGCAGTGCCCACCACGGTCCCTCTAATTCACCCCTCCACTTT.

V usage is TRBV2 and J usage is TRBJ1-6; D is unresolved. CDR1 SNHLY and CDR2 FYNNEI come from the germline V gene. Trimming pared 7 bases from V and 3 bases from J, leaving 7 bases between. This CDR3 contains 13 residues. In nucleotides, the CDR3 is TGTGCCAGCAACGGAGACTATAATTCACCCCTCCACTTT. Translated: CASNGDYNSPLHF. The full variable domain, with the rest looked up from reference TRBV2 and TRBJ1-6, is EPEVTQTPSHQVTQMGQEVILRCVPISNHLYFYWYRQILGQKVEFLVSFYNNEISEKSEIFDDQFSVERPDGSNFTLKIRSTKLEDSAMYFCASNGDYNSPLHFGNGTRLTVT.

The chain employs TRBV20-1 and TRBJ1-2, with D unresolved. The CDR3 contains 13 residues. CDR1 is DFQATT and CDR2 is SNEGSKA in the germline V gene (reference sequence). The V end was cut by 6 bases, the J end by 4 bases, with 15 bases between. CDR3 amino acids: CSAPSWGVYGYTF. The CDR3 coding sequence is TGCAGTGCCCCCTCTTGGGGTGTCTATGGCTACACCTTC.